This TCR beta chain was observed in a study of T cells and Merkel cell carcinoma outcomes. CDR1 is SGHTA and CDR2 is FQGNSA in the germline V gene. Trimming cost V 6 bases and J 0 bases, with 14 bases left between them. This CDR3 has 15 amino acids. Notes on this clone: Its antigen is unidentified.

The repertoire was sequenced with immunoSEQ multiplex PCR; TCRdb's copy has only in-frame clones and lacks some. Altogether 9,500 to 15,000 clones are present, 95% to 96% being singletons, with the ten largest covering 0.8% to 0.95%. The study, taken as a whole, reports: Reportedly, T-cell repertoire with density predicts Merkel cell carcinoma outcomes.

The material sequenced was tumor tissue from Merkel cell carcinoma. The receptor was derived from a human donor with Merkel cell carcinoma. The chain uses TRBV7-2 and TRBJ1-2, with a tentative D call TRBD1 (6 bases). Here the CDR3 DNA reads TGTGCCAGCAGTCCATGGGACACTCCTAACTATGGCTACACCTTC. Protein product: CASSPWDTPNYGYTF.